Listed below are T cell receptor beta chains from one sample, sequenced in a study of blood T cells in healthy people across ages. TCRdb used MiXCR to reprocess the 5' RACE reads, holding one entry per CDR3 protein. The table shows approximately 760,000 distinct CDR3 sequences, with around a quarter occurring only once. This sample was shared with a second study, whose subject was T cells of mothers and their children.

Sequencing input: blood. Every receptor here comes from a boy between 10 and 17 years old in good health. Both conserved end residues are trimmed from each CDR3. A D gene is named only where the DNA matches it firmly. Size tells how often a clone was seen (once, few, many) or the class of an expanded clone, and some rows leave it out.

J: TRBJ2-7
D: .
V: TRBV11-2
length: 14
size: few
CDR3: ASSLALGRTSYEQY

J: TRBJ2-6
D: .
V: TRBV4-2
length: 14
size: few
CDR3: ASSQAENSGANVLT

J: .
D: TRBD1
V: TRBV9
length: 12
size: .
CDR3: ASSGRQGGYEQY

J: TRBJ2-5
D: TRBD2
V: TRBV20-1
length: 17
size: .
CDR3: SAGEPGLAGFFGRKTQY

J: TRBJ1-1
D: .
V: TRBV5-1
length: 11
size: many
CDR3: ASSNQGNTEAF

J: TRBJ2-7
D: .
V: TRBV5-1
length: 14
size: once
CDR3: ASSLAGDNQVHEQY

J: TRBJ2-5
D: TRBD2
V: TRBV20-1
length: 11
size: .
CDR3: SARDPSGGAVY

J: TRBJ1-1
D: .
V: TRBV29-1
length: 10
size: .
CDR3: SASPAGTEAF

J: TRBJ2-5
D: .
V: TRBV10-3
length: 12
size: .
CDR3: AISVRDTGETQY

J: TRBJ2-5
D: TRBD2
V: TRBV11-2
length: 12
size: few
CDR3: ASSPMAGGYEQY

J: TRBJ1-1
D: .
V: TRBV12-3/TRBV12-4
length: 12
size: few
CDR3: ASSSRLLNTEAF

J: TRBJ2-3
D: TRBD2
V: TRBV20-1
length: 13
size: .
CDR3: SARLGLVSTDTQY

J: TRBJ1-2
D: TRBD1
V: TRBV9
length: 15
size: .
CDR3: ASSVGTGGLPNYGYT

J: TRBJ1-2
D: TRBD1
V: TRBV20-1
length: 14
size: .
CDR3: SARDPPRDRVRGYT

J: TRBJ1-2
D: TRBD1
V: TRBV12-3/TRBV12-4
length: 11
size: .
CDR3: ATTGDANYGYT

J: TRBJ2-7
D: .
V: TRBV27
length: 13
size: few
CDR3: ASSLAGQGWGRQY

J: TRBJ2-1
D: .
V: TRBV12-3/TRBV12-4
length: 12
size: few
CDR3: ASSLSGLYNEQF

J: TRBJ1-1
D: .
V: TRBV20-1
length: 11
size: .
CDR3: SATKVMGAEAF

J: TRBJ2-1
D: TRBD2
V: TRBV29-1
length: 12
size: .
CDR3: SVDEAGVLNEQF

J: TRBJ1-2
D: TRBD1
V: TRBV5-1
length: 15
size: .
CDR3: ASSLAFVQQGGYGYT

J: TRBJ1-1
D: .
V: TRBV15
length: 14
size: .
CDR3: ATSRDPTTRGTEAF

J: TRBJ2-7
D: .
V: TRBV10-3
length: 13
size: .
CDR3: AISESVDTHYEQH

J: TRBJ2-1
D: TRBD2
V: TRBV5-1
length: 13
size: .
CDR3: ASGLGGGRSNEQF

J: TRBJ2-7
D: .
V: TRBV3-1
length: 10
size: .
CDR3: ASSQGLHEQY

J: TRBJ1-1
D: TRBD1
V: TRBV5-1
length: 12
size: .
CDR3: ASSMTGGRSEAF

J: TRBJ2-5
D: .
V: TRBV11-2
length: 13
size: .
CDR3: ASSRIEGLPETQY